Shown below are 8 T cell receptor beta chains from a single sample sequenced in a study of blood T cell repertoires in COVID-19. Here immunoSEQ multiplex PCR was the method, and the copy in TCRdb shows in-frame clones only, minus some. The repertoire includes under 250,000 clones, around 86% of them detected once, and 10% to 15% sits in the top ten. Input material: peripheral blood. These receptors came from a man older than 75 with acute or convalescent COVID-19.

V is TRBV5-1 and J is TRBJ2-5; possible D gene TRBD1, 6 bases. CDR3 size: 13 residues. V was cut by 2 bases and J by 5 bases, with 10 bases left in between. Germline V lookup: CDR1 SGHRS, CDR2 YFSETQ. DNA for the CDR3: TGCGCCAGCAGCTTTCATCAGGGGGAGACCCAGTACTTC. Translation: CASSFHQGETQYF. Full variable domain (remainder filled in from reference TRBV5-1 and TRBJ2-5): KAGVTQTPRYLIKTRGQQVTLSCSPISGHRSVSWYQQTPGQGLQFLFEYFSETQRNKGNFPGRFSGRQFSNSRSEMNVSTLELGDSALYLCASSFHQGETQYFGPGTRLLVL.

The chain links TRBV6-6 to TRBJ2-7; 9 bases are shared with TRBD2. Trimming cost V 11 bases and J 6 bases; bases outside gene matches: 14. This CDR3 has 14 amino acids. CDR1 MNHNY and CDR2 SVGAGI come from the germline V gene (reference sequence). This CDR3 reads CAVRPGTSLGEQYF. The CDR3 nucleotides read TGTGCCGTCCGTCCCGGGACTAGCCTAGGCGAGCAGTACTTC.

This clone was seen a handful of times. The chain uses TRBV5-1 and TRBJ2-7; 7 bases align to TRBD2. From germline, CDR1 is SGHRS and CDR2 YFSETQ. V was pared by 0 bases and J by 4 bases, with 10 bases of the junction left unmatched. The CDR3 has 16 residues. The CDR3 sequence: CASSLAGGMGGYEQYF. DNA for the CDR3: TGCGCCAGCAGCTTGGCGGGTGGAATGGGAGGGTACGAGCAGTACTTC.

This clone was detected only once. V is TRBV5-5 and J is TRBJ1-1; weak D call: TRBD1 (6 bases). Germline-derived CDR1 and CDR2 are SGHKS and YYEKEE (reference sequence). The V end was cut by 2 bases, the J end by 3 bases, with 23 bases between. The CDR3 is made up of 18 amino acids. CDR3 in amino acids: CASSLSLLQGRADTEAFF. CDR3 nucleotides: TGTGCCAGCAGCTTATCGCTACTTCAGGGGAGAGCGGACACTGAAGCTTTCTTT. Full variable domain (remainder filled in from reference TRBV5-5 and TRBJ1-1): DAGVTQSPTHLIKTRGQQVTLRCSPISGHKSVSWYQQVLGQGPQFIFQYYEKEERGRGNFPDRFSARQFPNYSSELNVNALLLGDSALYLCASSLSLLQGRADTEAFFGQGTRLTVV.

The genes are TRBV5-1 and TRBJ2-2; D gene uncertain. Trimming shortened V by 0 bases and J by 1 base, and 10 bases separated the two germline ends. CDR3 length equals 16 residues. Germline V gene data show CDR1 as SGHRS and CDR2 as YFSETQ. CDR3 amino acids: CASSLAVTRNTGELFF. Written as DNA, the CDR3 is TGCGCCAGCAGCTTGGCTGTGACAAGGAACACCGGGGAGCTGTTTTTT.

The genes are TRBV6-5 and TRBJ2-1; 7 bases match TRBD2. The V and J ends lost 6 bases and 6 bases, in that order; junction bases with no gene match: 11. The CDR3 has 15 amino acids. The V gene's germline CDR1 is MNHEY and CDR2 SVGAGI. The CDR3: CASSPGGVGVNEQFF. The CDR3 nucleotides are TGTGCCAGCAGCCCGGGAGGCGTCGGGGTCAATGAGCAGTTCTTC.

The rearrangement uses TRBV19 and TRBJ1-5; 8 nucleotides match TRBD1. V lost 6 bases, J lost 5 bases, and 6 bases stayed unmatched. The CDR3 consists of 14 residues. CDR1 is LNHDA and CDR2 is SQIVND in the germline V gene (reference sequence). The CDR3 here is CASRRTGFDQPQHF. CDR3 nucleotides: TGTGCCAGTAGGAGGACAGGGTTCGATCAGCCCCAGCATTTT. The entire variable domain, with the rest obtained from reference TRBV19 and TRBJ1-5, is as follows: DGGITQSPKYLFRKEGQNVTLSCEQNLNHDAMYWYRQDPGQGLRLIYYSQIVNDFQKGDIAEGYSVSREKKESFPLTVTSAQKNPTAFYLCASRRTGFDQPQHFGDGTRLSIL.

The rearrangement uses TRBV28 and TRBJ1-3; no reliable D call. Trimming took off 6 bases at V and 1 base at J, with 4 bases between the two ends. Germline lookup yields CDR1 MDHEN and CDR2 SYDVKM. The CDR3 spans 12 residues. The CDR3 sequence is CASRTSGNTIYF. CDR3 sequence (DNA): TGTGCCAGCAGAACTTCTGGAAACACCATATATTTT.